This T cell receptor beta chain was sequenced during a study of long-term antiretroviral therapy in people with HIV. Findings of the study overall: Controls exceeded HIV repertoires in CDR3 length range.

Researchers secured at least one pre-ART and at least two post-ART PBMC samples from each donor. Without exception, participants with HIV were treated in the United States. Version v3.0 of the immunoSEQ assay was performed at survey level. The repertoire was sequenced with immunoSEQ multiplex PCR; TCRdb's copy has only in-frame clones and lacks some. The sample lists some 22,000 clones; over 80% were seen once. As concerns this clone: No antigen is known for it.

The clonotype comes from a man aged 18-30 years with HIV. The sequences come from unsorted PBMCs, collected around 4 years after starting antiretroviral therapy.

CDR3 amino acids: CASRRTVSGNTIYF. CDR3 DNA: TGTGCCAGCAGGCGGACGGTCTCTGGAAACACCATATATTTT. The gene calls are TRBV6-5 and TRBJ1-3; the D is unclear. There are 14 residues in the CDR3. Looked up from germline, CDR1 is MNHEY and CDR2 is SVGAGI. V dropped 6 bases and J dropped 0 bases, with 9 bases sitting between them.